Listed here are 17 T cell receptor beta chains from one sample, sequenced in a study of T cell repertoires in cytomegalovirus infection. Using its own MiXCR run on the reads, TCRdb lists one record per CDR3 protein. The data show about 140,000 distinct CDR3 sequences, about 6.5% seen once. The sequenced sample was PBMCs. The receptors were gathered from a human donor in good health (CMV status not recorded). Some clones in this sample may be carry-over from other donors' samples.

The chain employs TRBV20-1 and TRBJ1-1; tentative D call: TRBD1 (5 bases). This CDR3 region has 17 residues. Looked up from germline, CDR1 is DFQATT and CDR2 is SNEGSKA (reference sequence). Trimming removed 0 bases from V and 0 bases from J, with 17 bases in between. CDR3 bases: TGCAGTGCTAGAGATCTTGGGGCCAGTTCTTTGAACACTGAAGCTTTCTTT. This encodes CSARDLGASSLNTEAFF.

The table lists this clonotype with a few counts. The rearrangement links TRBV14 to TRBJ1-1; D may be TRBD1 (5 bases). The V end was cut by 1 base, the J end by 0 bases, with 9 bases between. The germline V gene has CDR1 SGHDN and CDR2 FVKESK. The CDR3 loop spans 15 amino acids. CDR3 in amino acids: CASSQVGALNTEAFF. The CDR3 DNA is TGTGCCAGCAGCCAAGTCGGGGCTTTGAACACTGAAGCTTTCTTT.

V and J are TRBV24-1 and TRBJ1-1; D is uncertain. CDR1 is KGHDR and CDR2 is SFDVKD in the germline V gene. With 4 bases removed from V and 11 bases from J, the gap between germline ends came to 19 bases. The CDR3 consists of 14 residues. CDR3: CATSDPIVGRRAFF. CDR3 DNA: TGTGCCACCAGTGACCCCATAGTGGGCCGAAGGGCTTTCTTT.

This clonotype has at least ten counts. V usage is TRBV28 and J usage is TRBJ1-1, with D perhaps matching TRBD1 (5 bases). This CDR3 is 15 amino acids long. With 3 bases removed from V and 10 bases from J, the gap between germline ends came to 21 bases. From germline, CDR1 is MDHEN and CDR2 SYDVKM. The CDR3 coding sequence is TGTGCCAGCAGTTTCTTGGGTGGAAGGAGGGGTCGAGCTTTCTTT. Amino acids: CASSFLGGRRGRAFF.

This clonotype came up many times. V and J are TRBV7-2 and TRBJ1-1; the D gene is possibly TRBD1 (5 bases). Germline CDR1 reads SGHTA; CDR2 reads FQGNSA. V shed 5 bases and J shed 2 bases, with 15 bases lying between them. The CDR3 loop spans 15 amino acids. The CDR3 sequence is CASSGDGDINTEAFF. CDR3 DNA sequence: TGTGCCAGCAGCGGGGACGGAGATATCAACACTGAAGCTTTCTTT. Looking up the rest from reference TRBV7-2 and TRBJ1-1 gives the full variable domain: GAGVSQSPSNKVTEKGKDVELRCDPISGHTALYWYRQSLGQGLEFLIYFQGNSAPDKSGLPSDRFSAERTGGSVSTLTIQRTQQEDSAVYLCASSGDGDINTEAFFGQGTRLTVV.

The genes are TRBV15 and TRBJ2-1; 11 bases align to TRBD2. The CDR3 contains 16 residues. V lost 0 bases and J lost 10; bases outside the gene matches: 8. Germline-derived CDR1 and CDR2 are LNHNV and YYDKDF (reference sequence). The CDR3 loop is CATSRDRGLAGGEQFF. CDR3 nucleotide sequence: TGTGCCACCAGCAGAGATAGGGGCCTAGCGGGGGGCGAGCAGTTCTTC.

This clonotype was counted many times. V gene TRBV2 combines with J gene TRBJ2-3; TRBD1 matches at 9 bases. This CDR3 spans 14 amino acids. Looked up from germline, CDR1 is SNHLY and CDR2 is FYNNEI. CDR3 nucleotides: TGTGCTATTCGTACAGGGGGCAGCGCAGATACGCAGTATTTT. Protein: CAIRTGGSADTQYF.

This clonotype was counted many times. This chain uses TRBV5-5 with TRBJ2-7, with D uncertain. V lost 0 bases and J 2 bases, leaving 6 bases between the germline ends. Per germline, CDR1 SGHKS and CDR2 YYEKEE (reference sequence). The CDR3 spans 13 residues. The CDR3 here is CASSLATAYEQYF. CDR3 in DNA: TGTGCCAGCAGCTTGGCCACGGCCTACGAGCAGTACTTC.

The rearrangement joins TRBV7-2 to TRBJ1-2, with 8 nucleotides matching TRBD1. V dropped 1 base and J dropped 7; count of bases not matched to a gene: 8. This CDR3 region has 15 residues. The germline V gene has CDR1 SGHTA and CDR2 FQGNSA. The CDR3: CASSLGGTGGAGYTF. In DNA, the CDR3 is TGTGCCAGCAGCTTAGGGGGGACAGGCGGTGCTGGCTACACCTTC.

CDR3 amino acids: CASSLTTGQKNTEAFF. CDR3 DNA sequence: TGTGCCAGCAGCTTAACGACAGGGCAAAAGAACACTGAAGCTTTCTTT. V and J are TRBV5-5 and TRBJ1-1; 7 positions match TRBD1. The germline V gene has CDR1 SGHKS and CDR2 YYEKEE (reference sequence). V trimming: 2 bases; J trimming: 1 base; junction bases outside the gene matches: 8. The CDR3 spans 16 residues.

This clonotype was counted many times. The chain uses TRBV7-2 and TRBJ2-3; no reliable D call. V was trimmed by 1 base and J by 3 bases, leaving 17 bases between them. The CDR3 runs to 17 residues. Germline V gene lookup returns CDR1 SGHTA and CDR2 FQGNSA. The CDR3 loop is CASSLVVFGSGTDTQYF. CDR3 coding DNA: TGTGCCAGCAGCTTAGTGGTCTTCGGATCCGGAACAGATACGCAGTATTTT. Filled out from reference TRBV7-2 and TRBJ2-3, the complete variable domain reads GAGVSQSPSNKVTEKGKDVELRCDPISGHTALYWYRQSLGQGLEFLIYFQGNSAPDKSGLPSDRFSAERTGGSVSTLTIQRTQQEDSAVYLCASSLVVFGSGTDTQYFGPGTRLTVL.

This clonotype was recorded at least ten times. The V and J genes are TRBV20-1 and TRBJ1-1; D may be TRBD1 (5 bases). The CDR3 has 14 amino acids. Trimming removed 5 bases at V and 3 bases at J, with 16 bases between. CDR1 is DFQATT, CDR2 SNEGSKA, per germline (reference sequence). The CDR3 nucleotides are TGCAGTGCTGACTCCGGGCGGGGGGACACTGAAGCTTTCTTT. It yields the protein CSADSGRGDTEAFF.

There are many counts of this clonotype. A read error may account for a junction end that differs from germline. This chain links TRBV20-1 with TRBJ2-3, with D perhaps TRBD1 or TRBD2 (5 bases each). Germline CDR1 and CDR2: DFQATT and SNEGSKA (reference sequence). The CDR3 runs 12 residues. The CDR3 reads CSAGAHDATQYF. Written as DNA, the CDR3 is TGTAGTGCCGGGGCCCACGACGCGACGCAGTATTTT.

This clonotype has just a few counts. The chain couples TRBV29-1 to TRBJ2-1; tentative D call: TRBD2 (6 bases). The V end lost 7 bases, the J end lost 6 bases, and 10 bases lay between the germline ends. This CDR3 contains 11 residues. CDR1 is SQVTM, CDR2 ANQGSEA, per germline. The CDR3 DNA reads as TGCAGCGCCGCGGGACTCAATGAGCAGTTCTTC. This sequence encodes CSAAGLNEQFF.

This clonotype occurred many times. This sequence joins TRBV18 and TRBJ1-2; D possibly corresponds to TRBD1 (5 bases). CDR3 size: 15 residues. V shed 6 bases and J shed 0 bases, with 14 bases lying between them. CDR1 and CDR2 from the germline V gene are KGHSH and LQKENI. The CDR3 here is CASSGTTPPNYGYTF. The DNA for the CDR3 is TGTGCCAGCTCCGGGACCACACCTCCTAACTATGGCTACACCTTC.

The CDR3 here is CSGGQGSDTQYF. CDR3 nucleotides: TGCAGCGGCGGACAGGGGTCAGATACGCAGTATTTT. This chain links TRBV29-1 with TRBJ2-3; 9 nucleotides line up with TRBD1. V shed 7 bases, J shed 4 bases, and the junction held 3 bases outside the gene matches. Looked up from germline, CDR1 is SQVTM and CDR2 is ANQGSEA. The CDR3 runs to 12 residues.

The chain employs TRBV7-2 and TRBJ2-5; D is possibly TRBD2 (7 bases). Trimming cost V 9 bases and J 5 bases, with 16 bases left between them. The germline CDR1 and CDR2 sequences are SGHTA and FQGNSA. This CDR3 region has 13 residues. The CDR3 loop reads CARRGGGRETQYF. The DNA of the CDR3 is TGTGCCAGGAGGGGGGGGGGGAGGGAGACCCAGTACTTC.